These T cell receptor beta chains were read from a single sample in a study of blood T cell repertoires in COVID-19. Clones were read by immunoSEQ multiplex PCR, and TCRdb kept only the in-frame ones, dropping some. The sample shows roughly 120,000 clones, 75% to 90% of them seen only once. Sequencing was carried out using peripheral blood. Receptor source: a woman aged 60-75 years with COVID-19, enrolled during active disease. Both conserved end residues are part of each CDR3. The D gene is left open where the match is weak. Where a row states a size, it is once, few, many or the class of an expanded clone; other rows omit it.

D	J	V	size	DNA	CDR3
TRBD1	TRBJ1-5	TRBV28	.	TGTGCCAGCAGCCCGCGCGACAGGGGGGTCCAGCCCCAGCATTTT	CASSPRDRGVQPQHF
TRBD1	TRBJ2-7	TRBV4-1	few	TGCGCCAGCAGCCCTGTAATGGGACAGGGCTTTGACGAGCAGTACTTC	CASSPVMGQGFDEQYF
.	TRBJ2-7	TRBV5-1	.	TGCGCCAGCAGCTTCCCTCTAGGGGGGACAGCCTACGAGCAGTACTTC	CASSFPLGGTAYEQYF
.	TRBJ1-1	TRBV18	.	TGTGCCAGCTCACCAACGACAAACAGGGTCGCGGCCACTGAAGCTTTCTTT	CASSPTTNRVAATEAFF
.	TRBJ1-2	TRBV30	.	TGTGCCTGGAGCACAGGGAACTATGGCTACACCTTC	CAWSTGNYGYTF
.	TRBJ2-5	TRBV10-3	.	TGTGCCATCAGTGAGTCGAGGGGAGGTTTACAAGAGACCCAGTACTTC	CAISESRGGLQETQYF
TRBD2	TRBJ2-3	TRBV7-2	.	TGTGCCAGCAGCACCTTAACGGGGCTAGCGGGGGCTGTCACAGATACGCAGTATTTT	CASSTLTGLAGAVTDTQYF
.	TRBJ1-1	TRBV7-8	.	TGTGCCAGCAGCCCCCGGCGGGGAGGTGAAGCTTTCTTT	CASSPRRGGEAFF
TRBD1	TRBJ2-7	TRBV2	.	TGTGCCAGCAGTGGGGACAGATCGACCTACGAGCAGTACTTC	CASSGDRSTYEQYF
TRBD1	TRBJ1-2	TRBV12-3/TRBV12-4	.	TGTGCCAGCAGTTTGACAGGGGACTATGGCTACACCTTC	CASSLTGDYGYTF
TRBD1	TRBJ1-5	TRBV28	medium-sized	TGTGCCAGCACCACCACAGGGGGCGCTTGGCAGCCCCAGCATTTT	CASTTTGGAWQPQHF
TRBD1	TRBJ1-3	TRBV3-1/TRBV3-2	.	TGTGCCAGCAGCCCGAAAGTCGGACAGGGGCCCCCTGGAAACACCATATATTTT	CASSPKVGQGPPGNTIYF
TRBD1	TRBJ2-7	TRBV2	.	TGTGCCAGCAGTGATGGGACAGGGCCTCACTACGAGCAGTACTTC	CASSDGTGPHYEQYF
TRBD2	TRBJ2-1	TRBV7-3	.	TGTGCCAGCAGCTTAACGACTAGCCACTACAATGAGCAGTTCTTC	CASSLTTSHYNEQFF
.	TRBJ1-1	TRBV29-1	.	TGCAGCGTCCTAGGGGTGGGGAACACTGAAGCTTTCTTT	CSVLGVGNTEAFF
TRBD1	TRBJ2-2	TRBV19	.	TGTGCCAGTTCCCACGGGACAGTTAATTATAACACCGGGGAGCTGTTTTTT	CASSHGTVNYNTGELFF
.	TRBJ2-2	TRBV3-1/TRBV3-2	.	TGTGCCAGCAGCCAAGGAGGCTCCAGGGGCGCAAGAACCGGGGAGCTGTTTTTT	CASSQGGSRGARTGELFF
.	TRBJ2-1	TRBV19	.	TGTGCCAGTAGTATCCCGGACAGAAGCGAGCAGTTCTTC	CASSIPDRSEQFF
TRBD2	TRBJ2-7	TRBV27	.	TGTGCCAGCAGTTTCTGGAGCGGGGGGGCCCTCGACGAGCAGTACTTC	CASSFWSGGALDEQYF
.	TRBJ1-1	TRBV5-1	few	TGCGCCAGCAGCTTGACGTCGGGGTACGAGAACACTGAAGCTTTCTTT	CASSLTSGYENTEAFF
TRBD2	TRBJ2-5	TRBV5-8	.	TGTGCCAGCAGCTTGGGCCTAGCGGGGGGCCTACAAGAGACCCAGTACTTC	CASSLGLAGGLQETQYF
TRBD1	TRBJ2-3	TRBV5-1	.	TGCGCCAGCAGCTGGACAGGGGGGGAGGATACGCAGTATTTT	CASSWTGGEDTQYF
.	TRBJ2-7	TRBV9	.	TGTGCCAGCAGCGTAGATCAACAGTTTAATAACGAGCAGTACTTC	CASSVDQQFNNEQYF
.	TRBJ1-2	TRBV4-3	.	TGCGCCAGCAGCCAAGAATACAGCTATGGCTACACCTTC	CASSQEYSYGYTF
TRBD1	TRBJ1-5	TRBV9	.	TGTGCCAGCAGCGGGCAGGGGGAAGGTCAGCCCCAGCATTTT	CASSGQGEGQPQHF
TRBD1	TRBJ1-1	TRBV7-8	.	TGTGCCAGCAGCTTAGTACAGGGGGGATTCACTGAAGCTTTCTTT	CASSLVQGGFTEAFF
TRBD1	TRBJ2-4	TRBV29-1	few	TGCAGCGTTGGGGGAACAGGGGCCGGGGACATTCAGTACTTC	CSVGGTGAGDIQYF
TRBD1	TRBJ1-2	TRBV3-1/TRBV3-2	.	TGTGCCAGCAGCCAACCTGGGACAGGGGGCCAGGGCTACACCTTC	CASSQPGTGGQGYTF
TRBD1	TRBJ1-5	TRBV7-9	.	TGTGCCAGCAGCGAGACAGGGAATCAGCCCCAGCATTTT	CASSETGNQPQHF
.	TRBJ1-4	TRBV5-1	.	TGCGCCAGCAGCTCAGGGTTTGGACGGTTTAATGAAAAACTGTTTTTT	CASSSGFGRFNEKLFF
.	TRBJ1-5	TRBV6-1	.	TGTGCCAGCAGTGAAGGCAGGGATCAGCCCCAGCATTTT	CASSEGRDQPQHF
TRBD2	TRBJ2-3	TRBV29-1	.	TGCAGCGTTTCCTCTGTGGAGCGGGGCGGAGATACGCAGTATTTT	CSVSSVERGGDTQYF
TRBD1	TRBJ1-4	TRBV11-2	.	TGTGCCAGCAGCTTTACAGGGGTGGGGGAAAAACTGTTTTTT	CASSFTGVGEKLFF